These 21 T cell receptor beta chains originate from one sample sequenced in a study of blood T cells in healthy people across ages. Through a sample-barcoded 5' primer and a J-beta primer mix, a second PCR was run for about 6 to 12 cycles. TCRdb analysed the 5' RACE reads with MiXCR anew, one entry per CDR3 protein. The repertoire holds about 900,000 distinct CDR3 sequences, with roughly 52% as singletons. The sequenced material came from blood. The receptors were sampled from a man younger than 45 in good health.

The V and J genes are TRBV6-5 and TRBJ1-2, with D unresolved. This CDR3 spans 12 amino acids. Germline assignment: CDR1 MNHEY and CDR2 SVGAGI. Trimming took 6 bases from V and 10 from J, leaving 15 bases between them. The CDR3 sequence is CASSSPGGVYTF. The CDR3 DNA is TGTGCCAGCAGCTCCCCCGGCGGGGTCTACACCTTC.

The chain carries TRBV6-6 and TRBJ1-1; D is perhaps TRBD1 (5 bases). V was cut by 7 bases and J by 11 bases, with 20 bases left in between. Germline V gene data show CDR1 as MNHNY and CDR2 as SVGAGI (reference sequence). The length of the CDR3 is 13 residues. The CDR3 nucleotides read TGTGCCAGCACCGTGACGTCAGGGCGAAGGGCTTTCTTT. Amino acid sequence: CASTVTSGRRAFF.

V and J are TRBV4-1 and TRBJ2-2; 11 bases align to TRBD1. Germline V CDR1 and CDR2: MGHRA, YSYEKL. V gave up 3 bases and J gave up 3 bases; unmatched junction bases: 3. The length of the CDR3 is 16 residues. CDR3 region: CASSQGQGEYTGELFF. CDR3 nucleotides: TGCGCCAGCAGCCAGGGACAGGGGGAATACACCGGGGAGCTGTTTTTT.

The chain combines TRBV7-9 with TRBJ2-2; D perhaps matches TRBD1 (6 bases). The germline V gene has CDR1 SEHNR and CDR2 FQNEAQ (reference sequence). The V gene lost 3 bases and the J gene lost 1 base, with 9 bases spanning the gap. This CDR3 has 15 amino acids. CDR3 bases: TGTGCCAGCAGCTTCAGAGGGGGGAACACCGGGGAGCTGTTTTTT. Translation: CASSFRGGNTGELFF.

The rearrangement uses TRBV28 and TRBJ2-7; D may be TRBD2 (6 bases). The CDR3 covers 15 residues. Trimming shortened V by 3 bases and J by 1 base, and 13 bases separated the two germline ends. The germline gives CDR1 MDHEN, CDR2 SYDVKM. The CDR3: CASSFWEVGSYEQYF. CDR3 bases: TGTGCCAGCAGTTTTTGGGAGGTCGGGTCCTACGAGCAGTACTTC.

V gene TRBV7-9 combines with J gene TRBJ2-5; TRBD1 aligns across 9 bases. The closer fit of TRBJ2-7 to the DNA end suggests the J call may be wrong. Germline CDR1 reads SEHNR; CDR2 reads FQNEAQ (reference sequence). The CDR3 spans 15 residues. The CDR3 DNA is TGTGCCAGCAGCTCTACAGGGGGCTTGAGAAACGAGCAGTACTTC. This encodes CASSSTGGLRNEQYF.

CDR3 protein: CATSSPRTGRNYEQYF. The CDR3 DNA reads TGTGCCACCAGCAGCCCGAGGACAGGCCGAAACTACGAGCAGTACTTC. The gene calls are TRBV15 and TRBJ2-7; 7 positions agree with TRBD1. Looked up from germline, CDR1 is LNHNV and CDR2 is YYDKDF (reference sequence). V was clipped by 3 bases and J by 3 bases; unmatched bases: 11. This CDR3 region has 16 residues.

The rearrangement uses TRBV7-9 and TRBJ2-3; the D is unclear. V was pared by 4 bases and J by 4 bases, with 12 bases between. CDR3 length: 14 amino acids. Germline loops: CDR1 SEHNR, CDR2 FQNEAQ (reference sequence). CDR3 sequence: CASSYTLSPDTQYF. The CDR3 DNA sequence: TGTGCCAGCAGCTACACCTTAAGCCCAGATACGCAGTATTTT.

V and J are TRBV20-1 and TRBJ1-1; D is unresolved. V was cut by 6 bases and J by 6 bases, with 17 bases left in between. Germline V gene sequence: CDR1 DFQATT, CDR2 SNEGSKA (reference sequence). The CDR3 covers 13 residues. CDR3 sequence reads: CSANEGINSEAFF. The CDR3, as DNA: TGCAGTGCGAACGAGGGCATCAACTCTGAAGCTTTCTTT.

This chain uses TRBV4-1 with TRBJ1-1; no clear D. The CDR3 loop spans 14 amino acids. The germline V gene encodes CDR1 MGHRA and CDR2 YSYEKL. Deletions cut 0 bases from V and 0 bases from J, with 5 bases between. CDR3: CASSQDLMNTEAFF. As DNA, the CDR3 is TGCGCCAGCAGCCAAGATCTCATGAACACTGAAGCTTTCTTT.

This clonotype has a handful of counts. The chain recombines TRBV4-2 with TRBJ2-5; either TRBD1 or TRBD2 may supply D (5 bases each). The J call is doubtful: the DNA matches TRBJ2-7 better. The CDR3 runs to 13 residues. Looked up from germline, CDR1 is LGHNA and CDR2 is YNFKEQ. The CDR3 sequence is CASSRPPGSEQYF. DNA for the CDR3: TGTGCCAGCAGCCGACCCCCAGGGAGCGAGCAGTACTTC.

The genes are TRBV20-1 and TRBJ2-3; tentatively, D is TRBD2 (6 bases). Per the germline V gene, CDR1 is DFQATT and CDR2 is SNEGSKA (reference sequence). CDR3 size: 14 residues. The V gene lost 7 bases and the J gene lost 2 bases, with 16 bases spanning the gap. The CDR3 DNA is TGCAGTGGTTTACTAGCCCACTACACAGATACGCAGTATTTT. This translates into CSGLLAHYTDTQYF.

There are a few counts of this clonotype. The rearrangement uses TRBV27 and TRBJ2-7; D remains ambiguous. Germline V CDR1 and CDR2: MNHEY, SMNVEV (reference sequence). V gave up 3 bases and J gave up 6 bases, with 6 bases separating them. The CDR3 sequence is 11 residues long. CDR3 in DNA: TGTGCCAGCAGTTTTTTTGGCGAGCAGTACTTC. It codes for CASSFFGEQYF.

This chain uses TRBV27 with TRBJ2-1, with TRBD2 matching over 11 bases. Germline-derived CDR1 and CDR2 are MNHEY and SMNVEV (reference sequence). The CDR3 covers 16 residues. The ends lost 5 bases at V and 3 bases at J; junction bases unmatched: 6. The CDR3 DNA reads TGTGCCAGCAGTATCGCTAGCGGGGGGCACTACAATGAGCAGTTCTTC. This encodes CASSIASGGHYNEQFF.

The J gene is TRBJ2-7, the V gene TRBV27; D gene ambiguous. Trimming removed 7 bases at V and 4 bases at J, with 11 bases between. CDR1 MNHEY and CDR2 SMNVEV come from the germline V gene (reference sequence). The CDR3 loop spans 12 amino acids. DNA of the CDR3: TGTGCCAGCACCTCCAATAATTACGAGCAGTACTTC. Its protein is CASTSNNYEQYF.

The J gene is TRBJ2-5, the V gene TRBV11-2; no clear D. CDR1 is SGHAT and CDR2 is FQNNGV in the germline V gene. The V end lost 2 bases, the J end lost 6 bases, and 16 bases lay between the germline ends. This CDR3 has 15 amino acids. The CDR3 is CASSLPYAGRQTQYF. CDR3 sequence (DNA): TGTGCCAGCAGCTTACCCTACGCCGGTAGGCAGACCCAGTACTTC.

In DNA form, the CDR3 reads TGTGCCAGCAGCGTATTCGGCCGCGAGCAGTACTTC. Its translation is CASSVFGREQYF. The chain recombines TRBV9 with TRBJ2-7; no definite D call. The length of the CDR3 is 12 residues. Trimming took 1 base from V and 6 from J, leaving 8 bases between them. The germline gives CDR1 SGDLS, CDR2 YYNGEE.

The J gene is TRBJ2-7, the V gene TRBV3-1; 8 bases align to TRBD1. This CDR3 spans 13 amino acids. With V trimmed by 4 bases and J by 9 bases, 8 bases remained unmatched. CDR1 and CDR2 (germline): LGHDT, YNNKEL (reference sequence). In DNA, the CDR3 is TGTGCCAGCAGCCCGACAGGGGAAGGACCGCAGTACTTC. This gives the protein CASSPTGEGPQYF.

A few counts support this clonotype. The V gene is TRBV4-1, the J gene TRBJ1-2; a weak D match, TRBD1 (6 bases). The CDR3 spans 15 residues. Germline CDR1 reads MGHRA; CDR2 reads YSYEKL. V was trimmed by 4 bases and J by 7 bases, leaving 19 bases between them. CDR3 protein: CASSPQTGKGGGYTF. The DNA for the CDR3 is TGCGCCAGCAGCCCCCAGACAGGCAAGGGGGGTGGCTACACCTTC.

This clonotype has just a few counts. The chain combines TRBV9 with TRBJ2-1, with TRBD2 identical over 7 bases. The CDR3 runs 16 residues. Germline assignment: CDR1 SGDLS and CDR2 YYNGEE. Trimming took 3 bases from V and 2 from J; bases not matched to a gene: 8. The DNA of the CDR3 is TGTGCCAGCAGCGGGGGGGAGGGTTATACCTACAATGAGCAGTTCTTC. It codes for CASSGGEGYTYNEQFF.

This clonotype has only a few counts. The chain employs TRBV29-1 and TRBJ2-7; tentative D call: TRBD1 (6 bases). Trimming took off 7 bases at V and 7 bases at J, with 23 bases between the two ends. This CDR3 region has 14 residues. CDR1 SQVTM and CDR2 ANQGSEA come from the germline V gene. CDR3 residues: CSGPVCDRRWEQYF. For the CDR3, the DNA is TGCAGCGGTCCAGTATGTGACAGGAGGTGGGAGCAGTACTTC.